The entry below describes one T cell receptor beta chain. The antigen remains unidentified. Profiled with immunoSEQ multiplex PCR; TCRdb holds only in-frame clones, not every one. The sample has hundreds of thousands of clones; approximately 92% are singletons. These data belong to a study of Ad26.COV2.S vaccination and SARS-CoV-2 variants. Treatment specified: 15 to 20 received Ad26.COV2.S at low or high dose, single or two shots; a few received placebo; per-sample allocation not given. Collection of samples fell on day 63 after the first vaccine or placebo injection. Study results and limitations: Vaccinees and placebo recipients showed similar non-spike TCR breadth.

This sequence originates from a person between 18 and 65 years old who received the Ad26.COV2.S COVID-19 vaccine or a placebo. The input for sequencing was peripheral blood, taken in a trial of Ad26.COV2.S vaccine versus placebo.

In DNA form, the CDR3 reads TGTGCCAGCAGCGATTGGACTAGCGGGAGGTCCTACAATGAGCAGTTCTTC. Encoded protein: CASSDWTSGRSYNEQFF. The rearrangement uses TRBV7-9 and TRBJ2-1, with TRBD2 matching 14 bases. V trimming: 5 bases; J trimming: 1 base; junction bases outside the gene matches: 4. The germline CDR1 and CDR2 sequences are SEHNR and FQNEAQ (reference sequence). The CDR3 has 17 amino acids.